The 23 T cell receptor beta chains listed next were all sequenced from one sample in a study of cytomegalovirus exposure and HLA in healthy donors. Here immunoSEQ multiplex PCR was the method, and the copy in TCRdb shows in-frame clones only, minus some. The sample consists of 90,000 to 150,000 clones, more than 75% of them appearing once. Sequenced input: PBMCs. The receptors derive from a woman aged 18-29 years in good health and CMV-seropositive.

CDR3 nucleotide sequence: TGTGCCAGCAGCCAAGGTCGGCACAGGGGTACCTACAATGAGCAGTTCTTC. Protein product: CASSQGRHRGTYNEQFF. The chain recombines TRBV14 with TRBJ2-1, with 7 bases aligning to TRBD1. CDR3 length: 17 amino acids. V was clipped by 1 base and J by 2 bases; unmatched bases: 8. The germline gives CDR1 SGHDN, CDR2 FVKESK.

V and J are TRBV25-1 and TRBJ1-1; D remains ambiguous. V lost 8 bases and J lost 1, with 11 bases in between. Germline CDR1 is MGHDK and CDR2 is SYGVNS. The CDR3 loop spans 13 amino acids. The CDR3 region has the DNA TGTGCCAGCGGAGCGGGGTCGAACACTGAAGCTTTCTTT. Translated, it gives CASGAGSNTEAFF.

The chain recombines TRBV19 with TRBJ2-5, with TRBD2 identical over 8 bases. There are 11 residues in the CDR3. Germline values: CDR1 LNHDA, CDR2 SQIVND (reference sequence). V trimming: 7 bases; J trimming: 13 bases; junction bases outside the gene matches: 8. CDR3 coding DNA: TGTGCCAGTAAAAGCGGGGGTTCTCTGTACTTC. It yields the protein CASKSGGSLYF.

The V and J genes are TRBV29-1 and TRBJ1-1; maybe TRBD1 (6 bases). V dropped 7 bases and J dropped 3 bases, with 15 bases sitting between them. This CDR3 spans 13 amino acids. The V gene's germline CDR1 is SQVTM and CDR2 ANQGSEA. CDR3 coding DNA: TGCAGCGCGGACAAAGAGGGGGACACTGAAGCTTTCTTT. It translates to CSADKEGDTEAFF. Together with reference TRBV29-1 and TRBJ1-1, the CDR3 gives the full variable domain: SAVISQKPSRDICQRGTSLTIQCQVDSQVTMMFWYRQQPGQSLTLIATANQGSEATYESGFVIDKFPISRPNLTFSTLTVSNMSPEDSSIYLCSADKEGDTEAFFGQGTRLTVV.

The genes are TRBV4-1 and TRBJ1-2; D not certain. The CDR3 is 16 amino acids. Looked up from germline, CDR1 is MGHRA and CDR2 is YSYEKL. V was pared by 4 bases and J by 8 bases, with 23 bases between. CDR3 sequence reads: CASSPSFRSGSGGYTF. CDR3 nucleotide sequence: TGCGCCAGCAGCCCATCCTTCAGGTCGGGGTCCGGCGGCTACACCTTC.

The V call is TRBV6-4, the J call TRBJ1-5; D might be TRBD1 (6 bases). V shed 6 bases and J shed 0 bases, with 12 bases lying between them. The CDR3 loop spans 15 amino acids. Germline V gives CDR1 MRHNA, CDR2 SNTAGT. The CDR3 DNA reads TGTGCCAGCAGGACAGGAGATTATAGCAATCAGCCCCAGCATTTT. It specifies CASRTGDYSNQPQHF.

V and J are TRBV6-1 and TRBJ2-7; D unresolved. V lost 2 bases and J lost 0, with 5 bases in between. Looked up from germline, CDR1 is MNHNS and CDR2 is SASEGT. The CDR3 spans 13 residues. The DNA for the CDR3 is TGTGCCAGCAGTGAACAGTACTCCTACGAGCAGTACTTC. As protein: CASSEQYSYEQYF.

This rearrangement joins TRBV27 to TRBJ1-4, with D hard to call. This CDR3 has 15 amino acids. Germline CDR1 MNHEY, CDR2 SMNVEV (reference sequence). Trimming pared 5 bases from V and 5 bases from J, leaving 15 bases between. CDR3 loop: CASSPYSLWNEKLFF. CDR3 nucleotides: TGTGCCAGCAGTCCATACAGCCTTTGGAATGAAAAACTGTTTTTT.

This clone was observed a handful of times. CDR3 in amino acids: CALRGNSGNTIYF. For the CDR3, the DNA is TGTGCTCTACGGGGGAACTCTGGAAACACCATATATTTT. The chain employs TRBV10-3 and TRBJ1-3; the D gene is possibly TRBD1 (5 bases). The CDR3 runs 13 residues. The germline CDR1 and CDR2 sequences are ENHRY and SYGVKD.

The chain couples TRBV18 to TRBJ2-7, with D possibly being TRBD2 (6 bases). CDR1 is KGHSH, CDR2 LQKENI, per germline. The V and J ends lost 2 bases and 2 bases respectively, with 13 bases between them. The CDR3 spans 15 residues. The CDR3 is CASSPGLTETYEQYF. In DNA, the CDR3 is TGTGCCAGCTCACCAGGACTAACCGAAACCTACGAGCAGTACTTC. Complete variable domain (other parts from reference TRBV18 and TRBJ2-7): NAGVMQNPRHLVRRRGQEARLRCSPMKGHSHVYWYRQLPEEGLKFMVYLQKENIIDESGMPKERFSAEFPKEGPSILRIQQVVRGDSAAYFCASSPGLTETYEQYFGPGTRLTVT.

The genes are TRBV9 and TRBJ2-1, with 14 bases aligning to TRBD2. CDR1 is SGDLS, CDR2 YYNGEE, per germline. The junction had 1 base not matched to a gene; V was cut back by 0 bases and J by 8 bases. This CDR3 is 15 amino acids long. The chain's CDR3 is CASSVVTSGGDEQFF. The CDR3 region has the DNA TGTGCCAGCAGCGTAGTGACTAGCGGGGGGGATGAGCAGTTCTTC. Full variable domain (remainder filled in from reference TRBV9 and TRBJ2-1): DSGVTQTPKHLITATGQRVTLRCSPRSGDLSVYWYQQSLDQGLQFLIQYYNGEERAKGNILERFSAQQFPDLHSELNLSSLELGDSALYFCASSVVTSGGDEQFFGPGTRLTVL.

This clone was observed a single time. The chain is built from TRBV4-1 and TRBJ1-1, with 8 positions matching TRBD1. Germline V gene lookup returns CDR1 MGHRA and CDR2 YSYEKL. The V segment lost 3 bases and the J segment 5 bases; nucleotides outside the gene matches: 5. The CDR3 covers 14 residues. The CDR3 nucleotides read TGCGCCAGCAGCCAGTCAGGGGGCGCGACTGAAGCTTTCTTT. Amino acid sequence: CASSQSGGATEAFF.

The chain employs TRBV12-5 and TRBJ2-7, with a weak D call TRBD2 (5 bases). From germline, CDR1 is LGHNT and CDR2 FRNRAP. The V end was cut by 1 base, the J end by 3 bases, with 7 bases between. The CDR3 runs 13 residues. In DNA, the CDR3 is TGTGCTAGTGGTTTGGGCCGGGGCTACGAGCAGTACTTC. Translating gives CASGLGRGYEQYF. Using reference TRBV12-5 and TRBJ2-7 for the parts outside the CDR3, the full variable domain is DARVTQTPRHKVTEMGQEVTMRCQPILGHNTVFWYRQTMMQGLELLAYFRNRAPLDDSGMPKDRFSAEMPDATLATLKIQPSEPRDSAVYFCASGLGRGYEQYFGPGTRLTVT.

The genes are TRBV9 and TRBJ1-6, with TRBD1 matching 7 bases. Germline V lookup: CDR1 SGDLS, CDR2 YYNGEE. The CDR3 runs to 15 residues. J was trimmed by 6 bases and V by 2 bases; bases with no gene match: 5. This chain's CDR3 is CASSVQGDSNSPLHF. The CDR3 bases are TGTGCCAGCAGCGTGCAGGGGGACAGTAATTCACCCCTCCACTTT.

V usage is TRBV11-2 and J usage is TRBJ2-5; 11 positions match TRBD2. From germline, CDR1 is SGHAT and CDR2 FQNNGV. The length of the CDR3 is 15 residues. V shed 5 bases and J 3 bases; nucleotides not matched to a gene: 5. The DNA for the CDR3 is TGTGCCAGCAGCCCGCTAGCGGGGGGCGAAGAGACCCAGTACTTC. Translation: CASSPLAGGEETQYF. Variable domain in full (rest from reference TRBV11-2 and TRBJ2-5): EAGVAQSPRYKIIEKRQSVAFWCNPISGHATLYWYQQILGQGPKLLIQFQNNGVVDDSQLPKDRFSAERLKGVDSTLKIQPAKLEDSAVYLCASSPLAGGEETQYFGPGTRLLVL.

The rearrangement uses TRBV5-1 and TRBJ2-5; D possibly corresponds to TRBD1 (5 bases). Trimming took off 1 base at V and 4 bases at J, with 14 bases between the two ends. The CDR3 sequence is 15 residues long. The germline V gene has CDR1 SGHRS and CDR2 YFSETQ. The CDR3 coding sequence is TGCGCCAGCAGCTTGTTTCTCAGGGCGTCAGAGACCCAGTACTTC. It yields the protein CASSLFLRASETQYF. Based on the CDR3 plus reference TRBV5-1 and TRBJ2-5, the full variable domain is KAGVTQTPRYLIKTRGQQVTLSCSPISGHRSVSWYQQTPGQGLQFLFEYFSETQRNKGNFPGRFSGRQFSNSRSEMNVSTLELGDSALYLCASSLFLRASETQYFGPGTRLLVL.

V gene TRBV19 combines with J gene TRBJ2-7; 7 nucleotides match TRBD1. V lost 4 bases, J lost 9 bases, and 9 bases stayed unmatched. The germline V gene has CDR1 LNHDA and CDR2 SQIVND (reference sequence). The CDR3 totals 13 residues. CDR3 bases: TGTGCCAGTAGTACAACCGACAGGGCCAGGCAGTACTTC. Protein: CASSTTDRARQYF.

The chain joins TRBV15 to TRBJ2-2; perhaps TRBD2 as D (5 bases). Germline loops: CDR1 LNHNV, CDR2 YYDKDF (reference sequence). V was cut by 4 bases and J by 6 bases, with 21 bases left in between. The CDR3 is made up of 17 amino acids. For the CDR3, the DNA is TGTGCCACCAGCAATGGATTGAGGGATCTAGGCGCCGGGGAGCTGTTTTTT. It yields the protein CATSNGLRDLGAGELFF.

With regard to this clone: Other DNA sequences in the sample encode the same CDR3. The V gene is TRBV19, the J gene TRBJ1-1; 9 bases map to TRBD1. This CDR3 region has 14 residues. J gave up 4 bases and V 5 bases, and 5 bases lay outside the gene matches. Germline CDR1 reads LNHDA; CDR2 reads SQIVND (reference sequence). The CDR3 loop reads CASSAQGALTEAFF. The CDR3 DNA is TGTGCCAGTAGTGCACAGGGGGCTCTCACTGAAGCTTTCTTT. The full variable domain, with the rest looked up from reference TRBV19 and TRBJ1-1, is DGGITQSPKYLFRKEGQNVTLSCEQNLNHDAMYWYRQDPGQGLRLIYYSQIVNDFQKGDIAEGYSVSREKKESFPLTVTSAQKNPTAFYLCASSAQGALTEAFFGQGTRLTVV.

V is TRBV7-6 and J is TRBJ2-3, with 9 bases identical to TRBD2. Germline assignment: CDR1 SGHVS and CDR2 FNYEAQ. The CDR3 spans 16 residues. Trimming at V came to 1 base and at J to 0 bases, leaving 2 bases not matched to a gene. In DNA, the CDR3 is TGTGCCAGCAGCTTAGGGACTAGCGTTAGCACAGATACGCAGTATTTT. Translating gives CASSLGTSVSTDTQYF.

The chain has TRBV23-1 and TRBJ2-1, with 10 bases aligning to TRBD1. TRBV23-1 is noted as an ORF with a role that remains uncertain. The CDR3 extends over 15 amino acids. The V and J ends lost 3 bases and 10 bases, in that order; junction bases with no gene match: 9. In DNA, the CDR3 is TGCGCCAGCAGTCAGTCCCGGGACAGGGGATTGGAGCAGTTCTTC. Its protein product is CASSQSRDRGLEQFF.

This rearrangement joins TRBV30 to TRBJ2-7, with D possibly being TRBD2 (5 bases). V was pared by 1 base and J by 3 bases, with 7 bases between. CDR1 is GTSNPN, CDR2 SVGIG, per germline (reference sequence). This CDR3 region has 12 residues. CDR3: CAWSAGGYEQYF. The CDR3 nucleotides are TGTGCCTGGAGTGCAGGAGGCTACGAGCAGTACTTC.

The J gene is TRBJ2-1, the V gene TRBV18; the D gene is possibly TRBD1 (5 bases). From germline, CDR1 is KGHSH and CDR2 LQKENI. CDR3 length: 15 amino acids. V was shortened by 0 bases and J by 8 bases, with 14 bases between the two germline ends. In DNA, the CDR3 is TGTGCCAGCTCACCACCGGGGCCTAATAGAGATGAGCAGTTCTTC. Translating gives CASSPPGPNRDEQFF.